One sample yielded the 32 T cell receptor beta chains listed below, sequenced in a study of shared clonotypes between healthy human individuals. Some clones are missing from TCRdb's copy, which holds only in-frame ones; the method was immunoSEQ multiplex PCR. The sample lists about 120,000 clones, around 68% occurring once. The sample comprised memory CD8+ T cells sorted from blood. Regarding subset: CD45RO+ cells pooled with CCR7-negative TemRA cells. These receptors all stem from a woman in her 30s in good health.

The chain has TRBV7-9 and TRBJ2-1; unclear D gene. V was clipped by 5 bases and J by 10 bases, with 18 bases between them. From germline, CDR1 is SEHNR and CDR2 FQNEAQ (reference sequence). This CDR3 comprises 14 residues. The DNA for the CDR3 is TGTGCCAGCAGCCCGGGCCTTCGGATGGAAGAGCAGTTCTTC. Protein: CASSPGLRMEEQFF.

J is TRBJ2-3 and V is TRBV6-1; D gene uncertain. V was trimmed by 4 bases and J by 2 bases, leaving 7 bases between them. The CDR3 spans 13 residues. Looked up from germline, CDR1 is MNHNS and CDR2 is SASEGT. This CDR3 is CASSGALTDTQYF. The CDR3 DNA follows: TGTGCCAGCAGTGGGGCCCTCACAGATACGCAGTATTTT.

V gene TRBV28 combines with J gene TRBJ2-7; the D gene is possibly TRBD1 (6 bases). The CDR3 totals 13 residues. The V end was cut by 2 bases, the J end by 2 bases, with 7 bases between. The germline gives CDR1 MDHEN, CDR2 SYDVKM. The CDR3 is CASSLPGAYEQYF. The CDR3 region has the DNA TGTGCCAGCAGTTTACCAGGGGCCTACGAGCAGTACTTC.

This chain connects TRBV7-9 to TRBJ2-5; 7 nucleotides align to TRBD1. The J call is in doubt because the DNA end fits TRBJ2-7 better. The germline V gene has CDR1 SEHNR and CDR2 FQNEAQ (reference sequence). This CDR3 has 16 amino acids. The chain's CDR3 is CASSRADREYTDEQYF. The CDR3 DNA follows: TGTGCCAGCAGCCGGGCCGACAGGGAGTATACCGACGAGCAGTACTTC.

This clone was picked up a small number of times. V usage is TRBV28 and J usage is TRBJ2-7; 8 nucleotides line up with TRBD2. Per germline, CDR1 MDHEN and CDR2 SYDVKM. J gave up 3 bases and V 5 bases, and 9 bases lay outside the gene matches. The CDR3 loop spans 15 amino acids. CDR3 region: CASSPGGGTIYEQYF. CDR3 nucleotide sequence: TGTGCCAGCAGTCCCGGGGGGGGGACAATCTACGAGCAGTACTTC.

This clone has a handful of counts. This may come from a read error, since a much larger clone is one base off. At the DNA level, this CDR3 is encoded by other sequences in the same sample as well. The chain joins TRBV5-5 to TRBJ2-2; 14 bases align to TRBD2. V dropped 0 bases and J dropped 0; count of bases not matched to a gene: 1. Germline V CDR1 and CDR2: SGHKS, YYEKEE (reference sequence). There are 18 residues in the CDR3. This chain's CDR3 is CASSLGLAGGSNTGELFF. In DNA form, the CDR3 reads TGTGCCAGCAGCTTGGGACTAGCGGGAGGGTCGAACACCGGGGAGCTGTTTTTT.

The chain has TRBV28 and TRBJ1-1; no clear D. The CDR3 consists of 16 residues. CDR1 is MDHEN, CDR2 SYDVKM, per germline. The V gene lost 2 bases and the J gene lost 4 bases, with 17 bases spanning the gap. The CDR3 DNA is TGTGCCAGCAGTTTAGACACATTACGGGCTACCACTGAAGCTTTCTTT. It is translated as CASSLDTLRATTEAFF.

The V and J genes are TRBV6-5 and TRBJ2-1; D call uncertain. In germline, CDR1 is MNHEY, CDR2 SVGAGI. Between the trimmed V and J ends, which lost 2 bases and 6 bases, there was a span of 8 bases. The CDR3 runs to 13 residues. The CDR3 DNA reads TGTGCCAGCAGTTACGCAGGTAGCAATGAGCAGTTCTTC. Translation: CASSYAGSNEQFF.

This rearrangement joins TRBV28 to TRBJ2-3; 8 bases are a match to TRBD1. The CDR3 loop spans 16 amino acids. The germline CDR1 and CDR2 sequences are MDHEN and SYDVKM. J gave up 1 base and V 5 bases, and 8 bases lay outside the gene matches. The CDR3 is CASSPTPGQGTDTQYF. CDR3 nucleotide sequence: TGTGCCAGCAGTCCCACACCGGGACAGGGCACAGATACGCAGTATTTT.

V gene TRBV11-3 combines with J gene TRBJ2-1, with D possibly TRBD1 on 6 matching bases. This CDR3 contains 16 residues. Trimming pared 5 bases from V and 9 bases from J, leaving 23 bases between. Per the germline V gene, CDR1 is SGHNT and CDR2 is YENEEA. CDR3 residues: CASSHRDEGVRGEQFF. In DNA, the CDR3 is TGTGCCAGCAGCCACCGGGATGAGGGGGTCCGGGGTGAGCAGTTCTTC.

The chain combines TRBV30 with TRBJ1-1, with D perhaps matching TRBD1 (5 bases). CDR1 GTSNPN and CDR2 SVGIG come from the germline V gene (reference sequence). The ends were cut back, 6 bases at V and 3 bases at J, with 17 bases in the middle. The CDR3 is 14 amino acids. Here the CDR3 DNA reads TGTGCCTGCCACCCCGGGGGGGAGGACACTGAAGCTTTCTTT. It specifies CACHPGGEDTEAFF.

This clone has just one count. This chain joins TRBV5-4 and TRBJ2-2; 12 bases match TRBD2. Germline CDR1 SGHNT, CDR2 YYREEE (reference sequence). The J segment lost 5 bases and the V segment lost 0 bases, leaving 11 bases of the junction unmatched. There are 19 residues in the CDR3. The CDR3 nucleotides are TGTGCCAGCAGCTTGGCCACAGGCCTAGCGGGAGGGCGGACCGGGGAGCTGTTTTTT. Amino acid sequence: CASSLATGLAGGRTGELFF.

V usage is TRBV19 and J usage is TRBJ2-7; D remains ambiguous. Per germline, CDR1 LNHDA and CDR2 SQIVND (reference sequence). This CDR3 region has 14 residues. Trimming pared 2 bases from V and 5 bases from J, leaving 13 bases between. Written as DNA, the CDR3 is TGTGCCAGTAGTATAAGGGCACCTCCCCACGAGCAGTACTTC. It encodes CASSIRAPPHEQYF.

This clone was seen only a few times. This sample includes further DNA sequences coding for the same CDR3. The rearrangement uses TRBV28 and TRBJ2-1; D might be TRBD2 (6 bases). The length of the CDR3 is 14 residues. Trimming stripped 1 base from V and 6 bases from J, with 10 bases between. CDR1 MDHEN and CDR2 SYDVKM come from the germline V gene. CDR3 sequence (DNA): TGTGCCAGCAGTTTATACCTAGCGCCCAATGAGCAGTTCTTC. As protein: CASSLYLAPNEQFF. The whole variable domain, filled in from reference TRBV28 and TRBJ2-1, reads DVKVTQSSRYLVKRTGEKVFLECVQDMDHENMFWYRQDPGLGLRLIYFSYDVKMKEKGDIPEGYSVSREKKERFSLILESASTNQTSMYLCASSLYLAPNEQFFGPGTRLTVL.

This chain connects TRBV6-9 to TRBJ2-2; D tentatively fits TRBD1 or TRBD2 (5 bases each). Trimming shortened V by 9 bases and J by 7 bases, and 12 bases separated the two germline ends. There are 12 residues in the CDR3. Germline CDR1 reads MNHGY; CDR2 reads SVAAGI. The CDR3 DNA is TGTGCCAGTGGGCTGGGGGACGGGGAGCTGTTTTTT. Translation gives CASGLGDGELFF.

This clone was recorded only once. The chain employs TRBV23-1 and TRBJ2-3; a possible D gene is TRBD1 (6 bases). Being an ORF, TRBV23-1 has a function that is uncertain. CDR3 size: 17 residues. Trimming left V 8 bases short and J 2 bases short, with 23 bases between. DNA of the CDR3: TGCGCCAGCCCCCCCGGCCCCCCAGGGGATGACACAGATACGCAGTATTTT. Its translation: CASPPGPPGDDTDTQYF.

The chain uses TRBV28 and TRBJ1-1; possibly TRBD1 for D (5 bases). Trimming took 2 bases from V and 4 from J, leaving 8 bases between them. The germline CDR1 and CDR2 sequences are MDHEN and SYDVKM. The CDR3 consists of 13 residues. The CDR3 protein is CASSLQGPTEAFF. CDR3 sequence (DNA): TGTGCCAGCAGTTTACAGGGCCCCACTGAAGCTTTCTTT.

The CDR3 DNA sequence: TGTGCCACCAGCGGGGGACAGGGCGAAAGCACAGATACGCAGTATTTT. Its protein product is CATSGGQGESTDTQYF. The chain combines TRBV15 with TRBJ2-3, with 9 nucleotides matching TRBD1. This CDR3 is 16 amino acids long. Germline V gene lookup returns CDR1 LNHNV and CDR2 YYDKDF (reference sequence). J gave up 0 bases and V 5 bases, and 6 bases lay outside the gene matches.

V is TRBV4-1 and J is TRBJ2-7, with 8 bases identical to TRBD2. Unmatched junction bases numbered 9, after V lost 1 base and J lost 4 bases. The germline gives CDR1 MGHRA, CDR2 YSYEKL. The CDR3 is 16 amino acids. DNA of the CDR3: TGCGCCAGCAGCCAAGGCATGAGCGGGAGTTCTTACGAGCAGTACTTC. It yields the protein CASSQGMSGSSYEQYF.

This clone was detected only a few times. This chain joins TRBV10-2 and TRBJ2-1; TRBD2 is a possible D gene (6 bases). The CDR3 runs to 15 residues. Deletions cut 6 bases from V and 3 bases from J, with 15 bases between. The germline CDR1 and CDR2 sequences are WSHSY and SAAADI. The CDR3 loop reads CASSRRTTYYNEQFF. The CDR3 DNA is TGCGCCAGCAGCCGAAGGACTACATACTACAATGAGCAGTTCTTC.

The genes are TRBV28 and TRBJ2-3; 7 nucleotides align to TRBD1. The CDR3 has 16 residues. CDR1 and CDR2 (germline): MDHEN, SYDVKM. V dropped 3 bases and J dropped 8; count of bases not matched to a gene: 14. CDR3 DNA: TGTGCCAGCAGTTTTTCGTCCGGGACAGCAAACATTACGCAGTATTTT. Translation gives CASSFSSGTANITQYF.

The chain links TRBV19 to TRBJ2-2, with TRBD2 matching over 12 bases. The CDR3 consists of 20 residues. CDR1 is LNHDA and CDR2 is SQIVND in the germline V gene (reference sequence). Unmatched junction bases numbered 15, after V lost 5 bases and J lost 2 bases. CDR3 sequence: CASSFLLRRTSGTNTGELFF. CDR3 DNA sequence: TGTGCCAGTAGTTTTCTCCTCAGAAGGACTAGCGGGACCAACACCGGGGAGCTGTTTTTT. The entire variable domain, with the rest obtained from reference TRBV19 and TRBJ2-2, is as follows: DGGITQSPKYLFRKEGQNVTLSCEQNLNHDAMYWYRQDPGQGLRLIYYSQIVNDFQKGDIAEGYSVSREKKESFPLTVTSAQKNPTAFYLCASSFLLRRTSGTNTGELFFGEGSRLTVL.

To note about this clone: This may come from a read error, since a much larger clone is one base off. Other DNA sequences in this sample translate to the same CDR3. V and J are TRBV5-6 and TRBJ2-3, with 8 positions matching TRBD2. J gave up 3 bases and V 4 bases, and 10 bases lay outside the gene matches. The CDR3 spans 16 residues. In germline, CDR1 is SGHDT, CDR2 YYEEEE. The CDR3 nucleotides are TGTGCCAGCAGCCAACGGGGGGGTGGGGGAACAGATACGCAGTATTTT. Its translation is CASSQRGGGGTDTQYF.

The chain carries TRBV19 and TRBJ1-1; D is ambiguous. The V end lost 5 bases, the J end lost 0 bases, and 7 bases lay between the germline ends. The CDR3 has 13 residues. Per germline, CDR1 LNHDA and CDR2 SQIVND (reference sequence). CDR3 DNA sequence: TGTGCCAGTAGTTCCGTATTGAACACTGAAGCTTTCTTT. Translation gives CASSSVLNTEAFF. The whole variable domain, filled in from reference TRBV19 and TRBJ1-1, reads DGGITQSPKYLFRKEGQNVTLSCEQNLNHDAMYWYRQDPGQGLRLIYYSQIVNDFQKGDIAEGYSVSREKKESFPLTVTSAQKNPTAFYLCASSSVLNTEAFFGQGTRLTVV.

The genes are TRBV5-6 and TRBJ2-2, with D hard to call. From germline, CDR1 is SGHDT and CDR2 YYEEEE. CDR3 length: 13 amino acids. Trimming cost V 1 base and J 5 bases, with 6 bases left between them. The CDR3 sequence is CASSLSLTGELFF. CDR3 nucleotide sequence: TGTGCCAGCAGCTTGTCTCTAACCGGGGAGCTGTTTTTT.

This clone is a singleton in its sample. The chain carries TRBV28 and TRBJ2-3, with D uncertain. The ends were cut back, 3 bases at V and 0 bases at J, with 10 bases in the middle. Germline V CDR1 and CDR2: MDHEN, SYDVKM. CDR3 length: 15 amino acids. DNA of the CDR3: TGTGCCAGCAGTTTCGAGCGTATTAGCACAGATACGCAGTATTTT. It codes for CASSFERISTDTQYF.

This clone turned up a few times. J is TRBJ2-7 and V is TRBV7-8; TRBD2 matches at 7 bases. From germline, CDR1 is SGHVS and CDR2 FQNEAQ. Trimming removed 5 bases from V and 4 bases from J; junction bases left unmatched: 5. There are 13 residues in the CDR3. This CDR3 is CASSPWGGYEQYF. The DNA for the CDR3 is TGTGCCAGCAGCCCATGGGGGGGTTACGAGCAGTACTTC. The variable domain in full, completed from reference TRBV7-8 and TRBJ2-7, reads GAGVSQSPRYKVAKRGQDVALRCDPISGHVSLFWYQQALGQGPEFLTYFQNEAQLDKSGLPSDRFFAERPEGSVSTLKIQRTQQEDSAVYLCASSPWGGYEQYFGPGTRLTVT.

The rearrangement joins TRBV5-1 to TRBJ2-3, with D possibly being TRBD2 (6 bases). Germline lookup yields CDR1 SGHRS and CDR2 YFSETQ. The length of the CDR3 is 11 residues. Trimming removed 7 bases at V and 6 bases at J, with 9 bases between. CDR3 in DNA: TGCGCCAGCGGGACTCGGGATACGCAGTATTTT. Translating gives CASGTRDTQYF.

This clone was counted ten times or more. The chain recombines TRBV19 with TRBJ2-6, with 10 bases lining up with TRBD1. CDR1 and CDR2 from the germline V gene are LNHDA and SQIVND (reference sequence). This CDR3 spans 16 amino acids. The DNA of the CDR3 is TGTGCTTCGGGGACAGGGGATATCTCCGGGGCCAACGTCCTGACTTTC. This gives the protein CASGTGDISGANVLTF.

The gene calls are TRBV19 and TRBJ2-7; 12 bases match TRBD2. The junction had 8 bases not matched to a gene; V was cut back by 6 bases and J by 5 bases. Germline CDR1 and CDR2: LNHDA and SQIVND (reference sequence). This CDR3 comprises 15 residues. DNA for the CDR3: TGTGCCAGTAGCACCCGGACTAGCGGGATCAACGAGCAGTACTTC. It specifies CASSTRTSGINEQYF.

The rearrangement joins TRBV5-8 to TRBJ2-1; TRBD1 agrees at 8 bases. Looked up from germline, CDR1 is SGHTS and CDR2 is YDEGEE. Trimming at V came to 2 bases and at J to 9 bases, leaving 7 bases not matched to a gene. The CDR3 is 14 residues long. DNA for the CDR3: TGTGCCAGCAGCTTTGGGCAGGGGGCAGGTGAGCAGTTCTTC. Protein sequence: CASSFGQGAGEQFF.

In nucleotides, the CDR3 is TGTGCCAGCAGCGCAAGCGGGATAAACAATGAGCAGTTCTTC. Amino acid sequence: CASSASGINNEQFF. The gene calls are TRBV5-4 and TRBJ2-1, with TRBD2 matching over 7 bases. V was pared by 4 bases and J by 5 bases, with 6 bases of the junction left unmatched. This CDR3 is 14 amino acids long. CDR1 SGHNT and CDR2 YYREEE come from the germline V gene (reference sequence).